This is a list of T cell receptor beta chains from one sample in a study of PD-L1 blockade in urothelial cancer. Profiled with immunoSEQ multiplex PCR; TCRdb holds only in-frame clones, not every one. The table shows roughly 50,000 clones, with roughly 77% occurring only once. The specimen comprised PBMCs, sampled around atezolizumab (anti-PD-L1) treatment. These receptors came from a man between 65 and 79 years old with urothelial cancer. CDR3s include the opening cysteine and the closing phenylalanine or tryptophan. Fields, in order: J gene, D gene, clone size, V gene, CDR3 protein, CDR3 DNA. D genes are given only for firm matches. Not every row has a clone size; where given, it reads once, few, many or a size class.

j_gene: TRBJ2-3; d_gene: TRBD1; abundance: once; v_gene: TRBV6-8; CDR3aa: CASSYDRGVDTDTQYF; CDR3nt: TGTGCCAGCAGTTACGACAGGGGGGTTGACACAGATACGCAGTATTTT
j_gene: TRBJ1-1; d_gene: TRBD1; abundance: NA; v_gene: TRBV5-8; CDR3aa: CASSLGTGGLEYTEAFF; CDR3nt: TGTGCCAGCAGCTTGGGGACAGGGGGCCTGGAGTACACTGAAGCTTTCTTT
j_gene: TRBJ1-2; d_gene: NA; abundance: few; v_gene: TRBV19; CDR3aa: CASSIRGAAGYTF; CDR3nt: TGTGCCAGTAGTATTAGGGGTGCGGCTGGCTACACCTTC
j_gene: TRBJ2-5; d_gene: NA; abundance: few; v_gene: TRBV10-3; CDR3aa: CAISEGSVPIQETQYF; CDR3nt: TGTGCCATCAGTGAGGGTAGCGTCCCAATCCAAGAGACCCAGTACTTC
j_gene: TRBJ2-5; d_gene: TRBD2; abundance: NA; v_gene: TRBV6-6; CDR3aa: CASRETSSVRETQYF; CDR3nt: TGTGCCAGCAGGGAGACTAGCTCAGTTCGAGAGACCCAGTACTTC
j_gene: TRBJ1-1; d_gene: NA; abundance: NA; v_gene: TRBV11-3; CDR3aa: CASSRSTGPLGTEAFF; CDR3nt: TGTGCCAGCAGCCGAAGCACTGGGCCATTGGGCACTGAAGCTTTCTTT
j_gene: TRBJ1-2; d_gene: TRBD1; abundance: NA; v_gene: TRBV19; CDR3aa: CASSMRAGGQRGYTF; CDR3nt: TGTGCCAGTAGTATGAGGGCAGGGGGGCAGCGGGGCTACACCTTC
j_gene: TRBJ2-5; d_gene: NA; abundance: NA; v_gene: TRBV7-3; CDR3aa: CASSFIDGETQYF; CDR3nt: TGTGCCAGCAGCTTCATCGATGGCGAGACCCAGTACTTC
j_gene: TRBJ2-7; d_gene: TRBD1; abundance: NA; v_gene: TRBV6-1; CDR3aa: CASSTGTGNEQYF; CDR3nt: TGTGCCAGCAGTACCGGGACAGGGAACGAGCAGTACTTC
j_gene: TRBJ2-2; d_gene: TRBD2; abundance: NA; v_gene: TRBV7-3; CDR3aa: CASSRTRVTGELFF; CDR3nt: TGTGCCAGCAGCCGGACTAGGGTCACCGGGGAGCTGTTTTTT
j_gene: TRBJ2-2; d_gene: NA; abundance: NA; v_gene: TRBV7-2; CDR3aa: CASSLGPRDTGELFF; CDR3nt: TGTGCCAGCAGCTTAGGACCCAGGGACACCGGGGAGCTGTTTTTT
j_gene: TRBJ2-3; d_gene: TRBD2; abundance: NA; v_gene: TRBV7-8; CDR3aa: CASSSRTSGSTDTQYF; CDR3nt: TGTGCCAGCAGCTCTAGGACTAGCGGAAGCACAGATACGCAGTATTTT
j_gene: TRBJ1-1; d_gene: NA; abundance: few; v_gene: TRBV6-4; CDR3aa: CASSVSPGGTEAFF; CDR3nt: TGTGCCAGCAGTGTCAGTCCCGGAGGCACTGAAGCTTTCTTT
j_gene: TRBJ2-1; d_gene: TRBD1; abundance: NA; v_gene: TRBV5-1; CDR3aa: CASFGTGQGNEQFF; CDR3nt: TGCGCCAGTTTCGGGACAGGGCAAGGGAATGAGCAGTTCTTC
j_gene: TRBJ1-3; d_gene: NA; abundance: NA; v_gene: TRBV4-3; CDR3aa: CASSRELGNTIYF; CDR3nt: TGCGCCAGCAGCCGAGAACTAGGAAACACCATATATTTT
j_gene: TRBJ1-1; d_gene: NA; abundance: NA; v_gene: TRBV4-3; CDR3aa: CASSRRGGNTEAFF; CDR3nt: TGCGCCAGCAGCCGGAGGGGTGGGAACACTGAAGCTTTCTTT
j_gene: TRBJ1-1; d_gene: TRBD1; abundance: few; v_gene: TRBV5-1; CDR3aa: CASGTGMNTEAFF; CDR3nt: TGCGCCAGCGGGACAGGGATGAACACTGAAGCTTTCTTT
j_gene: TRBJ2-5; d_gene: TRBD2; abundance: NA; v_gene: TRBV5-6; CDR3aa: CASSAVSLAGAETQYF; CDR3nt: TGTGCCAGCAGCGCGGTGAGTCTAGCGGGGGCTGAGACCCAGTACTTC
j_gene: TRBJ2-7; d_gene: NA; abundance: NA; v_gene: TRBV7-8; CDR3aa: CASSPPGHSWQYF; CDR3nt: TGTGCCAGCAGCCCACCGGGACACTCCTGGCAGTACTTC
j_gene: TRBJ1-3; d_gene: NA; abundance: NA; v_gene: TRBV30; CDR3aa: CAWSYSGNTIYF; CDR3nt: TGTGCCTGGTCTTATTCGGGAAACACCATATATTTT
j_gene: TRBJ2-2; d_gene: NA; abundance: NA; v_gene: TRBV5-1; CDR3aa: CASSLGLTAPGELFF; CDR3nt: TGCGCCAGCAGCTTGGGACTGACTGCCCCCGGGGAGCTGTTTTTT
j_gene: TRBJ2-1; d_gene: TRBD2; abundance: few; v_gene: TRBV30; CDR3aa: CAWSGVSSGPGEQFF; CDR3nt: TGTGCCTGGAGTGGTGTATCTAGCGGGCCCGGTGAGCAGTTCTTC
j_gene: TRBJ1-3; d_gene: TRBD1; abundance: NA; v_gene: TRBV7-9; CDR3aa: CASSLTGVGNTIYF; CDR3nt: TGTGCCAGCAGCCTGACAGGGGTCGGAAACACCATATATTTT
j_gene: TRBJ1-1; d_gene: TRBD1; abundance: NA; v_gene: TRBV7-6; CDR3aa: CASSPRQGAINTEAFF; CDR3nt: TGTGCCAGCAGCCCCAGACAGGGGGCGATTAACACTGAAGCTTTCTTT
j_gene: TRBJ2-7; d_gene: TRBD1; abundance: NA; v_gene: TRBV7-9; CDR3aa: CASSLGVLGTGKPYEQYF; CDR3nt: TGTGCCAGCAGCTTAGGGGTTTTGGGGACAGGAAAGCCCTACGAGCAGTACTTC
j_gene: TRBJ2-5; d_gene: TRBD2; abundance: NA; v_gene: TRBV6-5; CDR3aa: CASSPRAGRGETQYF; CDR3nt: TGTGCCAGCAGTCCTCGGGCGGGGAGGGGAGAGACCCAGTACTTC
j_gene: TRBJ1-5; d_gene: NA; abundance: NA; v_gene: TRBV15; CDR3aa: CATSREAALIADQPQHF; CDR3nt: TGTGCCACCAGCAGAGAGGCAGCCCTTATAGCGGATCAGCCCCAGCATTTT
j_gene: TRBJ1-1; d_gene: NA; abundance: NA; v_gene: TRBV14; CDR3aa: CASSQERWRAEAFF; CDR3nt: TGTGCCAGCAGCCAAGAGAGATGGAGGGCTGAAGCTTTCTTT
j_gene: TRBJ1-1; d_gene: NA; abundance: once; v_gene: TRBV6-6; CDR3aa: CASSKAGTRNTEAFF; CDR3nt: TGTGCCAGCAGTAAAGCGGGAACAAGGAACACTGAAGCTTTCTTT
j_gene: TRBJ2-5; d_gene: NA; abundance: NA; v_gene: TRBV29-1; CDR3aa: CSVAARGETQYF; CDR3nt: TGCAGCGTTGCGGCCCGGGGGGAGACCCAGTACTTC
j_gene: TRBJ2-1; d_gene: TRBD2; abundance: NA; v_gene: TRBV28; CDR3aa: CASSSRLAGSYNEQFF; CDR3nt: TGTGCCAGCAGTTCCCGACTAGCGGGTTCCTACAATGAGCAGTTCTTC
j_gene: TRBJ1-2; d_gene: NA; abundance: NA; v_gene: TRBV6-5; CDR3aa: CASSGRGVGYTF; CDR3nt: TGTGCCAGCAGTGGCCGGGGGGTGGGCTACACCTTC
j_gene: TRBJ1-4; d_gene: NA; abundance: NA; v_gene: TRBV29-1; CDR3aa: CSVGGRGTGEKLFF; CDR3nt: TGCAGCGTCGGAGGACGGGGGACGGGTGAAAAACTGTTTTTT
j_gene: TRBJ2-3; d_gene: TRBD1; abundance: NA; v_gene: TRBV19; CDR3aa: CASNADRGSDTQYF; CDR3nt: TGTGCCAGTAACGCGGACAGGGGCTCAGATACGCAGTATTTT
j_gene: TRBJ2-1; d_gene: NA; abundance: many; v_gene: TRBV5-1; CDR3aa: CASSQGPGGYNEQFF; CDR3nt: TGCGCCAGCAGCCAGGGACCAGGGGGGTACAATGAGCAGTTCTTC
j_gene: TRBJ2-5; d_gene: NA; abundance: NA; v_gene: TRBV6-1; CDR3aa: CASSANRVETQYF; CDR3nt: TGTGCCAGCAGTGCTAACAGGGTGGAGACCCAGTACTTC
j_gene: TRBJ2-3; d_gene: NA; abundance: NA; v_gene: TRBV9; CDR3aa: CASSVDSRSTDTQYF; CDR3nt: TGTGCCAGCAGCGTGGACAGCCGAAGCACAGATACGCAGTATTTT
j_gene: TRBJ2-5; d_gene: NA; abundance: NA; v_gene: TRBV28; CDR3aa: CASRSAPAAQYF; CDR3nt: TGTGCCAGCCGGTCGGCCCCAGCGGCCCAGTACTTC
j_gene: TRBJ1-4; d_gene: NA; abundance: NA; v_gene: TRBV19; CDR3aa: CASTPGGEKLFF; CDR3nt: TGTGCCAGTACCCCGGGGGGGGAAAAACTGTTTTTT
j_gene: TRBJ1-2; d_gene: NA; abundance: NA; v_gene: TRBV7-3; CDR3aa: CASSLMGGVRGGYTF; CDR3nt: TGTGCCAGCAGCTTAATGGGGGGAGTGAGAGGAGGCTACACCTTC
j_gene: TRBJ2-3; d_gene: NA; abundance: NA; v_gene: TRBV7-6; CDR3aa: CASSSGARFTDTQYF; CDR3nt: TGTGCCAGCAGCTCAGGGGCGCGTTTTACAGATACGCAGTATTTT